These 5 T cell receptor beta chains share one sample of origin, sequenced in a study of blood T cell repertoires in COVID-19. Libraries were prepared by immunoSEQ multiplex PCR; TCRdb keeps only in-frame clonotypes and omits some of them. The profile shows some 400,000 clones, around 91% of them singletons. The sequenced sample was peripheral blood. Receptors originate from a man aged 18-30 years with active or convalescent COVID-19.

The gene calls are TRBV9 and TRBJ1-4; 7 bases are shared with TRBD1. Germline V gene data show CDR1 as SGDLS and CDR2 as YYNGEE. V was clipped by 10 bases and J by 2 bases; unmatched bases: 2. The CDR3 has 12 amino acids. The CDR3: CAGGQTNEKLFF. Here the CDR3 DNA reads TGTGCCGGGGGACAGACTAATGAAAAACTGTTTTTT.

The rearrangement links TRBV6-4 to TRBJ1-5; 8 nucleotides align to TRBD1. CDR3 length: 17 amino acids. The V and J ends lost 0 bases and 2 bases, in that order; junction bases with no gene match: 6. The germline V gene encodes CDR1 MRHNA and CDR2 SNTAGT. The CDR3 DNA reads as TGTGCCAGCAGTGACTCGCGACCACAGGGGGGCAATCAGCCCCAGCATTTT. It specifies CASSDSRPQGGNQPQHF.

The chain combines TRBV28 with TRBJ1-1; 7 bases are a match to TRBD1. The length of the CDR3 is 14 residues. Germline assignment: CDR1 MDHEN and CDR2 SYDVKM. The trim removed 5 bases at V and 4 bases at J, leaving 7 bases unmatched. The CDR3 coding sequence is TGTGCCAGCAGTCCCCAGACAGGGCGCACTGAAGCTTTCTTT. Translating gives CASSPQTGRTEAFF.

The V call is TRBV29-1, the J call TRBJ1-5; the D gene is possibly TRBD1 (5 bases). CDR1 is SQVTM, CDR2 ANQGSEA, per germline. V lost 8 bases to trimming and J lost 5 bases, with 16 bases between them. The CDR3 runs to 13 residues. The CDR3 loop is CSFISGGDQPQHF. The CDR3 DNA follows: TGCAGCTTTATCTCGGGGGGAGATCAGCCCCAGCATTTT.

This chain links TRBV2 with TRBJ1-5; TRBD1 agrees at 7 bases. Per the germline V gene, CDR1 is SNHLY and CDR2 is FYNNEI. Trimming took 7 bases from V and 7 from J; bases not matched to a gene: 7. This CDR3 region has 13 residues. The CDR3 region has the DNA TGTGCCAGCACTGGACAGGAGGAACAGCCCCAGCATTTT. Translating it yields CASTGQEEQPQHF.